This T cell receptor (beta chain) was identified in a study of neurological immune-mediated disorders. Points from the study as a whole: None of the CDR3 amino acid sequences in expanded clones turned up in more than one subject, which points to private repertoires in all groups. Neither clinical nor MRI features were associated with the multiple sclerosis repertoire cluster.

As for time point: longitudinal time-point 3. The method for making cDNA was 5'RACE, and it used 10-nucleotide random UMIs. One entry per CDR3 protein results from TCRdb running MiXCR on the 5' RACE reads. The sample carries about 81,000 distinct CDR3 sequences, 4.3% recorded once. This clonotype has ten or more counts. Its antigen is undetermined. The TCR sequence derives from a woman in her sixties with multiple sclerosis. Sequencing was carried out using PBMCs.

CDR3 residues: CASSLEGMNTEAFF. DNA of the CDR3: TGTGCCAGCAGCTTAGAGGGGATGAACACTGAAGCTTTCTTT. The rearrangement uses TRBV7-2 and TRBJ1-1; D is perhaps TRBD1 (5 bases). Germline CDR1 SGHTA, CDR2 FQGNSA. Trimming took off 1 base at V and 0 bases at J, with 6 bases between the two ends. CDR3 length: 14 amino acids.